The entry below gives a single TCR beta chain sequence along with its context. Its specificity is not known. The V and J ends lost 3 bases and 7 bases respectively, with 13 bases between them. The V gene's germline CDR1 is KGHSH and CDR2 LQKENI. The CDR3 is made up of 15 amino acids. Assay: immunoSEQ multiplex PCR; the TCRdb copy retains only in-frame clones and omits some. The sample holds about 83,000 clones, roughly 88% seen once. This sample was included in a study of T cell responses to AZD1222 COVID-19 vaccine. Study information: Some second doses came at about 4 weeks and others at about 12 weeks; these were pooled. Whole-study results and caveats: Donors skewed white British and female; clonal diversity was possibly underestimated. Baseline serostatus was positive in only six or seven AZD1222 recipients.

The input for sequencing was peripheral blood, taken on day 0 of AZD1222 vaccination. The receptor's source is an adult in good health. The chain joins TRBV18 to TRBJ1-6; unclear D gene. In DNA form, the CDR3 reads TGTGCCAGCTCACCGAGTTCTGGGCTCAATTCACCCCTCCACTTT. It specifies CASSPSSGLNSPLHF.